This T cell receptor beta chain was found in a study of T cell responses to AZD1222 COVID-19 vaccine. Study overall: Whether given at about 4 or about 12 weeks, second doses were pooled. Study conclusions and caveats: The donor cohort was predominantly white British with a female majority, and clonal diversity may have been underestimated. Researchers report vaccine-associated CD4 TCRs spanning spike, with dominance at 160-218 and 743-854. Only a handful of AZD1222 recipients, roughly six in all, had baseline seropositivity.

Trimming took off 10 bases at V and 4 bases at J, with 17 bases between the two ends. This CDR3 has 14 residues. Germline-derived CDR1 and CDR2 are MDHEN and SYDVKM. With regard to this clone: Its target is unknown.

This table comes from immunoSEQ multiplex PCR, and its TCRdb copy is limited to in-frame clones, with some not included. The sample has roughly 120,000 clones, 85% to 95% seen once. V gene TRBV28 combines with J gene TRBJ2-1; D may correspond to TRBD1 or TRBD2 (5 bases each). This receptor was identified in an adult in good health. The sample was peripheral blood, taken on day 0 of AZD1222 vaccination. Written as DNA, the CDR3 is TGTGCCACCAAATGGGACCAATCGTACAATGAGCAGTTCTTC. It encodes CATKWDQSYNEQFF.